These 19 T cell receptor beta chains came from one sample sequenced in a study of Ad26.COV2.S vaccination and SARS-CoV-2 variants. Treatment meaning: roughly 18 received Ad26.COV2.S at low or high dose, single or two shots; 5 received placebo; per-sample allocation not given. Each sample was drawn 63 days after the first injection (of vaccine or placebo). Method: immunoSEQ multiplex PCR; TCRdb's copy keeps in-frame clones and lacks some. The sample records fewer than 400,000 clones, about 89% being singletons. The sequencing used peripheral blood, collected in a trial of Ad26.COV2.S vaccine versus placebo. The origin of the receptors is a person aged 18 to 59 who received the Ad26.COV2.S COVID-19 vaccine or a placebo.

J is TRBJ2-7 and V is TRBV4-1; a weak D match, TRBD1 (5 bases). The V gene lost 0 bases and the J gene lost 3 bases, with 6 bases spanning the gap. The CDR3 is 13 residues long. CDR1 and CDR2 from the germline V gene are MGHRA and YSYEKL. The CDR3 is CASSQDDSYEQYF. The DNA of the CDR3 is TGCGCCAGCAGCCAAGATGACAGCTACGAGCAGTACTTC.

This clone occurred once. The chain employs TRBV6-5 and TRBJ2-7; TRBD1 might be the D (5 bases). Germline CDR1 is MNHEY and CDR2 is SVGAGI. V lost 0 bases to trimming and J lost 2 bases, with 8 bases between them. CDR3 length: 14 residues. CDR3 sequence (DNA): TGTGCCAGCAGTTACTCAACAGGAACCTACGAGCAGTACTTC. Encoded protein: CASSYSTGTYEQYF.

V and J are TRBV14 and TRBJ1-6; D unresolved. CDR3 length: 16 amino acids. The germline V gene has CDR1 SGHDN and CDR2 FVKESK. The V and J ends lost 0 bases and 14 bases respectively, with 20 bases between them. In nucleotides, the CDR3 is TGTGCCAGCAGCCAAGATCCTCCTTACCTGAGAGGATCCCTCCACTTT. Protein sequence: CASSQDPPYLRGSLHF.

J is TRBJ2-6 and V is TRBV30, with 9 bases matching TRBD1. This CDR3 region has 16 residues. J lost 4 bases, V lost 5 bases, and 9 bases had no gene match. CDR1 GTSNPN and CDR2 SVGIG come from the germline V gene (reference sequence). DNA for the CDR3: TGTGCCTGGGAGGGACAGGGACCGACCGGGGCCAACGTCCTGACTTTC. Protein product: CAWEGQGPTGANVLTF.

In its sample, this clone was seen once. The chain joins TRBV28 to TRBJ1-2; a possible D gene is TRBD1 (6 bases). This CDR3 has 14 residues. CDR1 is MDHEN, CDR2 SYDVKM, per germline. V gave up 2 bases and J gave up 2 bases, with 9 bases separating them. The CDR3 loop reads CASSLVGGNYGYTF. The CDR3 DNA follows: TGTGCCAGCAGTTTAGTAGGGGGGAACTATGGCTACACCTTC.

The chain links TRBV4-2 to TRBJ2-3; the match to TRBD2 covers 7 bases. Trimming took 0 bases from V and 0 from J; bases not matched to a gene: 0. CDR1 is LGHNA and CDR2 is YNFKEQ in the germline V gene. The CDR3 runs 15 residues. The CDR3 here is CASSQDGRSTDTQYF. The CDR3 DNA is TGTGCCAGCAGCCAAGACGGGAGGAGCACAGATACGCAGTATTTT.

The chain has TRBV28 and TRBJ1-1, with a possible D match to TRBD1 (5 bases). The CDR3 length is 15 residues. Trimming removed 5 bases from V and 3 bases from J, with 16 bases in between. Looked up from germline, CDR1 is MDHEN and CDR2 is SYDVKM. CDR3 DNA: TGTGCCAGCAGTCCATCCCTCGGAGGGGACACTGAAGCTTTCTTT. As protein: CASSPSLGGDTEAFF.

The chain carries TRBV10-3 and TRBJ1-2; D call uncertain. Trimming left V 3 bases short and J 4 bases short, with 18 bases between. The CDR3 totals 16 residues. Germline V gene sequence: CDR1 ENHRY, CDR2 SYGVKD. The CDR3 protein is CAISDEEGRNSYGYTF. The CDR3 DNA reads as TGTGCCATCAGTGATGAAGAAGGCCGGAACTCCTATGGCTACACCTTC.

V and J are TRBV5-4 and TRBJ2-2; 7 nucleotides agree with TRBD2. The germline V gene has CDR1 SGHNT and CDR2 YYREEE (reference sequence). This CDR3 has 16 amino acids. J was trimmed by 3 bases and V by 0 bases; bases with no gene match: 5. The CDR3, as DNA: TGTGCCAGCAGCTTGGCCCAGGGAGGGTACACCGGGGAGCTGTTTTTT. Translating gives CASSLAQGGYTGELFF.

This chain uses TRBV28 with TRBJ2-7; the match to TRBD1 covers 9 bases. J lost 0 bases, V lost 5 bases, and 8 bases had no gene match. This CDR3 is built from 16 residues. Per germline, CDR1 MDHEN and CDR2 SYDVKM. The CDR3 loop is CASSLTGGFSSYEQYF. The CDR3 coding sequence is TGTGCCAGCAGTCTAACAGGGGGCTTTAGCTCCTACGAGCAGTACTTC.

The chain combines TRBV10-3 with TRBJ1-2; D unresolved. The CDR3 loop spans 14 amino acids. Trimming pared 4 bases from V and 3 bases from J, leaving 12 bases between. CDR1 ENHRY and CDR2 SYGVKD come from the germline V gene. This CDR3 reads CAISVSSQDYGYTF. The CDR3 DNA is TGTGCCATCAGTGTCTCTAGCCAGGACTATGGCTACACCTTC.

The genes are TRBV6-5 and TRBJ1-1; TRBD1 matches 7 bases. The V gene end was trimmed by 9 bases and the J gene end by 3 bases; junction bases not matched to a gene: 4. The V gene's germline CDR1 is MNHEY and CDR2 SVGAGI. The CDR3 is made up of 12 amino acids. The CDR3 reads CASRDSYTEAFF. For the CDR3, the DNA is TGTGCCAGTAGGGACAGTTACACTGAAGCTTTCTTT.

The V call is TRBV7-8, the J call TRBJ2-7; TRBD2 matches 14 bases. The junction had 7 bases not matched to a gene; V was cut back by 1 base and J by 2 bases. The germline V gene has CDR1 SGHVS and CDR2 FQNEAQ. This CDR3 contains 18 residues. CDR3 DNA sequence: TGTGCCAGCAGCTTAGTCGCGTCGGGACTAGCGGGGGCCTACGAGCAGTACTTC. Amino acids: CASSLVASGLAGAYEQYF.

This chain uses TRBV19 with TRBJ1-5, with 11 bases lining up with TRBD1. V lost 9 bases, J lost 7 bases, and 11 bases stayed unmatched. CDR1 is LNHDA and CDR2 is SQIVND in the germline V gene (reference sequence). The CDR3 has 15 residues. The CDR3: CASPGTGGAEQPQHF. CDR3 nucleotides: TGTGCCAGCCCCGGGACAGGGGGAGCGGAGCAGCCCCAGCATTTT.

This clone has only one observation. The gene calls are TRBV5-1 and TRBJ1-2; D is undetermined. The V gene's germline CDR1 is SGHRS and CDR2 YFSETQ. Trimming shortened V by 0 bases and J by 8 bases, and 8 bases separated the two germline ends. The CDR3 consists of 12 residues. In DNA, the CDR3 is TGCGCCAGCAGCTTGGATTGGGTGGGCTACACCTTC. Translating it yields CASSLDWVGYTF. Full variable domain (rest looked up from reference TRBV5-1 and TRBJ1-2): KAGVTQTPRYLIKTRGQQVTLSCSPISGHRSVSWYQQTPGQGLQFLFEYFSETQRNKGNFPGRFSGRQFSNSRSEMNVSTLELGDSALYLCASSLDWVGYTFGSGTRLTVV.

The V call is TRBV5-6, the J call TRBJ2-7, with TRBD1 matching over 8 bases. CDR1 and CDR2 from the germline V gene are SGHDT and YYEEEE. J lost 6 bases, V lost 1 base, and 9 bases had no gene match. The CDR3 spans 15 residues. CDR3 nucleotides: TGTGCCAGCAGCTTGCTAGGACAGGGAGACCTCGAGCAGTACTTC. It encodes CASSLLGQGDLEQYF.

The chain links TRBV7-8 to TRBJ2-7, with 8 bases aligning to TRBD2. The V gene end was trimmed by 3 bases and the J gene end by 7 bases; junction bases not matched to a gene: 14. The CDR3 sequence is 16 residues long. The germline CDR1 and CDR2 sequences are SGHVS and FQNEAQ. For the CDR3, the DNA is TGTGCCAGCAGCTTCTCCGGGACTAGTCCCCTTAATGAGCAGTACTTC. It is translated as CASSFSGTSPLNEQYF.

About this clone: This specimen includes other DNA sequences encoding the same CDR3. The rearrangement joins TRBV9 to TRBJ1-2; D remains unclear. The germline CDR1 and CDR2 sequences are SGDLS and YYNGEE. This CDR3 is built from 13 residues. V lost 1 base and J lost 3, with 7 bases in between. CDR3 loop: CASSVRVDYGYTF. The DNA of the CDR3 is TGTGCCAGCAGCGTAAGGGTAGACTATGGCTACACCTTC.

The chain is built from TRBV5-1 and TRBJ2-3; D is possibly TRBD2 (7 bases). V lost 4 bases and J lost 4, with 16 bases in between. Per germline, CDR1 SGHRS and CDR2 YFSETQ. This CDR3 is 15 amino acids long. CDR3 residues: CASSAWEGGADTQYF. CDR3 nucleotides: TGCGCCAGCAGCGCCTGGGAGGGGGGCGCAGATACGCAGTATTTT.